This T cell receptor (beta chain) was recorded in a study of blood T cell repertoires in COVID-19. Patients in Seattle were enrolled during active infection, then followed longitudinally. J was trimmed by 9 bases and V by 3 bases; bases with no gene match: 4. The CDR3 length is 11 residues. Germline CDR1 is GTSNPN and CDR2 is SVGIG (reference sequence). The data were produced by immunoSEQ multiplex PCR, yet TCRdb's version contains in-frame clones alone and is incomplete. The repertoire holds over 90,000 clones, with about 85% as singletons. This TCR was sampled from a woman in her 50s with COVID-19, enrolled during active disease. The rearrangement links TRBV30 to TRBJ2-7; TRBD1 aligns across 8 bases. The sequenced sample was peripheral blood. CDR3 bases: TGTGCCTGGAGCAGGGGGCAGGGGCAGTACTTC. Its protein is CAWSRGQGQYF. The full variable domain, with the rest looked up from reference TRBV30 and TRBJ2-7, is SQTIHQWPATLVQPVGSPLSLECTVEGTSNPNLYWYRQAAGRGLQLLFYSVGIGQISSEVPQNLSASRPQDRQFILSSKKLLLSDSGFYLCAWSRGQGQYFGPGTRLTVT.